A single sample gave rise to the 32 T cell receptor beta chains below, sequenced in a study of cytomegalovirus exposure and HLA in healthy donors. Researchers ran the PCR with 60 Vbeta and 13 Jbeta primers. Produced via immunoSEQ multiplex PCR; TCRdb's table is partial and in-frame only. The sample has roughly 90,000 clones, about 82% seen once. The sequencing input was PBMCs. The source of these receptors is a man aged 30 to 39 in good health and CMV-seronegative.

The chain joins TRBV4-1 to TRBJ1-1; D ambiguous. The CDR3 runs to 13 residues. Germline V gene data show CDR1 as MGHRA and CDR2 as YSYEKL. V was trimmed by 0 bases and J by 7 bases, leaving 9 bases between them. The CDR3 loop is CASSQERRLEAFF. The CDR3 nucleotides read TGCGCCAGCAGCCAAGAAAGGCGGCTTGAAGCTTTCTTT.

The V call is TRBV18, the J call TRBJ2-6, with a weak D call TRBD2 (6 bases). Germline CDR1 reads KGHSH; CDR2 reads LQKENI. This CDR3 is built from 15 residues. V was shortened by 1 base and J by 2 bases, with 6 bases between the two germline ends. CDR3 region: CASSPRGAGANVLTF. The CDR3 DNA follows: TGTGCCAGCTCACCACGCGGGGCTGGGGCCAACGTCCTGACTTTC.

The chain carries TRBV6-1 and TRBJ2-7, with D uncertain. The CDR3 runs to 13 residues. The germline V gene has CDR1 MNHNS and CDR2 SASEGT. V was pared by 6 bases and J by 0 bases, with 9 bases between. The CDR3 spells CASREAASYEQYF. Written as DNA, the CDR3 is TGTGCCAGCAGAGAGGCCGCCTCCTACGAGCAGTACTTC.

In this sample, this clone turned up a few times. This chain links TRBV12-5 with TRBJ2-7; TRBD2 might be the D (6 bases). Trimming shortened V by 0 bases and J by 0 bases, and 18 bases separated the two germline ends. This CDR3 comprises 18 residues. The germline V gene encodes CDR1 LGHNT and CDR2 FRNRAP. CDR3 in DNA: TGTGCTAGTGGTTTGGTATGGAGGCGGGACCCACACTCCTACGAGCAGTACTTC. Its translation: CASGLVWRRDPHSYEQYF.

The rearrangement joins TRBV19 to TRBJ2-7; D might be TRBD2 (6 bases). CDR3 length equals 14 residues. CDR1 is LNHDA, CDR2 SQIVND, per germline (reference sequence). Trimming shortened V by 5 bases and J by 1 base, and 12 bases separated the two germline ends. CDR3 protein: CASSSTGTSYEQYF. The CDR3, as DNA: TGTGCCAGTAGTTCTACCGGGACTTCCTACGAGCAGTACTTC. Drawing the rest from reference TRBV19 and TRBJ2-7, the complete variable domain is DGGITQSPKYLFRKEGQNVTLSCEQNLNHDAMYWYRQDPGQGLRLIYYSQIVNDFQKGDIAEGYSVSREKKESFPLTVTSAQKNPTAFYLCASSSTGTSYEQYFGPGTRLTVT.

There are a few counts of this clone. The chain's CDR3 is CASSEWGTGRFNEQFF. The CDR3 DNA reads as TGTGCCAGCAGTGAATGGGGGACAGGGCGTTTCAATGAGCAGTTCTTC. This chain links TRBV25-1 with TRBJ2-1, with 9 bases that match TRBD1. The length of the CDR3 is 16 residues. The ends lost 1 base at V and 6 bases at J; junction bases unmatched: 7. Germline V gene sequence: CDR1 MGHDK, CDR2 SYGVNS.

Written as DNA, the CDR3 is TGTGCCAGCAGTTACTTTTTCGACACCATATATTTT. Translated: CASSYFFDTIYF. The chain is built from TRBV6-5 and TRBJ1-3, with no clear D. Trimming removed 1 base from V and 8 bases from J, with 6 bases in between. The CDR3 loop spans 12 amino acids. Germline CDR1 and CDR2: MNHEY and SVGAGI.

This rearrangement joins TRBV30 to TRBJ2-3; 11 bases align to TRBD2. V was clipped by 3 bases and J by 8 bases; unmatched bases: 13. Germline-derived CDR1 and CDR2 are GTSNPN and SVGIG (reference sequence). The CDR3 covers 16 residues. CDR3 amino acids: CAWSPWGSGRGGTQYF. In DNA, the CDR3 is TGTGCCTGGAGCCCGTGGGGTAGCGGGAGGGGGGGTACGCAGTATTTT. Using reference TRBV30 and TRBJ2-3 for the parts outside the CDR3, the full variable domain is SQTIHQWPATLVQPVGSPLSLECTVEGTSNPNLYWYRQAAGRGLQLLFYSVGIGQISSEVPQNLSASRPQDRQFILSSKKLLLSDSGFYLCAWSPWGSGRGGTQYFGPGTRLTVL.

The chain uses TRBV9 and TRBJ2-3; a possible D gene is TRBD2 (5 bases). This CDR3 is 14 amino acids long. With 0 bases removed from V and 6 bases from J, the gap between germline ends came to 11 bases. The germline gives CDR1 SGDLS, CDR2 YYNGEE. The DNA for the CDR3 is TGTGCCAGCAGCGTAGTAGGACGAGGGGATACGCAGTATTTT. Its translation: CASSVVGRGDTQYF.

The gene calls are TRBV29-1 and TRBJ1-2; tentatively, D is TRBD1 (6 bases). From germline, CDR1 is SQVTM and CDR2 ANQGSEA. V was trimmed by 5 bases and J by 8 bases, leaving 15 bases between them. The CDR3 runs to 12 residues. Here the CDR3 reads CSVTGQNGGYTF. For the CDR3, the DNA is TGCAGCGTTACGGGACAAAACGGGGGCTACACCTTC. The full variable domain, completed using reference TRBV29-1 and TRBJ1-2, is SAVISQKPSRDICQRGTSLTIQCQVDSQVTMMFWYRQQPGQSLTLIATANQGSEATYESGFVIDKFPISRPNLTFSTLTVSNMSPEDSSIYLCSVTGQNGGYTFGSGTRLTVV.

The CDR3 nucleotides read TGTGCCAGCAGCTTAGGACTACTAGCGGAACCTTACAATGAGCAGTTCTTC. Residues: CASSLGLLAEPYNEQFF. V is TRBV13 and J is TRBJ2-1, with 8 positions matching TRBD2. Trimming removed 0 bases from V and 4 bases from J; junction bases left unmatched: 8. This CDR3 is 17 amino acids long. Germline CDR1 PRHDT, CDR2 FYEKMQ (reference sequence). The variable domain in full, completed from reference TRBV13 and TRBJ2-1, reads AAGVIQSPRHLIKEKRETATLKCYPIPRHDTVYWYQQGPGQDPQFLISFYEKMQSDKGSIPDRFSAQQFSDYHSELNMSSLELGDSALYFCASSLGLLAEPYNEQFFGPGTRLTVL.

V and J are TRBV5-1 and TRBJ2-1; 9 bases map to TRBD2. Unmatched junction bases numbered 8, after V lost 1 base and J lost 9 bases. The germline V gene has CDR1 SGHRS and CDR2 YFSETQ. CDR3 length equals 15 residues. The CDR3 reads CASSLSSGKDGEQFF. In DNA, the CDR3 is TGCGCCAGCAGCTTGTCTAGCGGGAAAGATGGTGAGCAGTTCTTC.

This chain uses TRBV19 with TRBJ2-1; D gene uncertain. This CDR3 is built from 12 residues. In germline, CDR1 is LNHDA, CDR2 SQIVND (reference sequence). Trimming pared 4 bases from V and 7 bases from J, leaving 8 bases between. CDR3 bases: TGTGCCAGTAGTACTCCCAGAAATGAGCAGTTCTTC. It encodes CASSTPRNEQFF.

The chain is built from TRBV5-8 and TRBJ2-1; D is possibly TRBD1 (6 bases). CDR3 length: 12 residues. With 7 bases removed from V and 6 bases from J, the gap between germline ends came to 11 bases. Germline lookup yields CDR1 SGHTS and CDR2 YDEGEE. The CDR3 loop reads CASSGVGNEQFF. DNA of the CDR3: TGTGCCAGCTCAGGGGTAGGCAATGAGCAGTTCTTC.

This chain uses TRBV2 with TRBJ2-2, with 12 positions matching TRBD2. The CDR3 is made up of 17 amino acids. J lost 4 bases, V lost 6 bases, and 9 bases had no gene match. The germline CDR1 and CDR2 sequences are SNHLY and FYNNEI. The CDR3 coding sequence is TGTGCCAGCAGATTTCCTAGCGGGGGGGAGGGCACCGGGGAGCTGTTTTTT. It is translated as CASRFPSGGEGTGELFF.

V is TRBV30 and J is TRBJ2-1; TRBD1 aligns across 8 bases. The V segment lost 1 base and the J segment 2 bases; nucleotides outside the gene matches: 4. CDR1 and CDR2 (germline): GTSNPN, SVGIG (reference sequence). The CDR3 extends over 15 amino acids. The CDR3 bases are TGTGCCTGGAGTGCCAGGGGGCACCCCTACAATGAGCAGTTCTTC. This encodes CAWSARGHPYNEQFF.

V and J are TRBV9 and TRBJ2-3; 11 bases fit TRBD2. This CDR3 comprises 18 residues. In germline, CDR1 is SGDLS, CDR2 YYNGEE. V lost 3 bases, J lost 3 bases, and 12 bases stayed unmatched. CDR3 DNA: TGTGCCAGCAGCGGACGAACGACTAGCGGGATTGGTACAGATACGCAGTATTTT. Its protein product is CASSGRTTSGIGTDTQYF. The whole variable domain, filled in from reference TRBV9 and TRBJ2-3, reads DSGVTQTPKHLITATGQRVTLRCSPRSGDLSVYWYQQSLDQGLQFLIQYYNGEERAKGNILERFSAQQFPDLHSELNLSSLELGDSALYFCASSGRTTSGIGTDTQYFGPGTRLTVL.

The CDR3 loop reads CASKPTETRGYTF. Written as DNA, the CDR3 is TGTGCCAGCAAACCGACAGAGACTAGGGGCTACACCTTC. The genes are TRBV6-5 and TRBJ1-2; tentatively, D is TRBD1 (5 bases). CDR3 length: 13 amino acids. Trimming removed 7 bases from V and 8 bases from J, with 17 bases in between. Germline V CDR1 and CDR2: MNHEY, SVGAGI.

This clone was seen a handful of times. The chain couples TRBV4-2 to TRBJ2-6, with a tentative D call TRBD1 (6 bases). In germline, CDR1 is LGHNA, CDR2 YNFKEQ. V gave up 3 bases and J gave up 0 bases, with 21 bases separating them. This CDR3 region has 20 residues. CDR3 nucleotides: TGTGCCAGCAGCCAGGGAAGGGGGAATACACCGTCCTCTGGGGCCAACGTCCTGACTTTC. This encodes CASSQGRGNTPSSGANVLTF.

The chain employs TRBV9 and TRBJ1-1; D unresolved. V was shortened by 6 bases and J by 5 bases, with 17 bases between the two germline ends. The germline V gene encodes CDR1 SGDLS and CDR2 YYNGEE. The CDR3 sequence is 14 residues long. The CDR3 sequence is CASTTDPGKTEAFF. The CDR3 bases are TGTGCCAGCACCACCGACCCGGGAAAAACTGAAGCTTTCTTT.

The chain combines TRBV10-3 with TRBJ2-1; tentatively, D is TRBD2 (6 bases). CDR1 and CDR2 (germline): ENHRY, SYGVKD. Trimming took off 10 bases at V and 6 bases at J, with 22 bases between the two ends. This CDR3 comprises 15 residues. The CDR3 loop reads CATDAGTLNANEQFF. The CDR3 DNA reads TGTGCCACAGACGCCGGGACTCTGAATGCCAATGAGCAGTTCTTC.

The V and J genes are TRBV7-2 and TRBJ2-1; D perhaps matches TRBD2 (6 bases). V shed 0 bases and J shed 0 bases, with 6 bases lying between them. Germline lookup yields CDR1 SGHTA and CDR2 FQGNSA. This CDR3 is 15 amino acids long. The CDR3: CASSLARGSYNEQFF. The CDR3 coding sequence is TGTGCCAGCAGCTTAGCGCGGGGCTCCTACAATGAGCAGTTCTTC.

The chain is built from TRBV6-1 and TRBJ2-3, with a possible D match to TRBD1 (5 bases). V was cut by 3 bases and J by 5 bases, with 15 bases left in between. This CDR3 has 15 residues. Germline V gene lookup returns CDR1 MNHNS and CDR2 SASEGT. The DNA for the CDR3 is TGTGCCAGCAGTGACGTCGGCAGGGTGGGAGATACGCAGTATTTT. This gives the protein CASSDVGRVGDTQYF.

This chain connects TRBV6-1 to TRBJ1-2, with 8 bases matching TRBD1. The junction had 4 bases not matched to a gene; V was cut back by 3 bases and J by 4 bases. The CDR3 runs to 14 residues. Germline V gene data show CDR1 as MNHNS and CDR2 as SASEGT. The CDR3 here is CASSDPQGAYGYTF. The CDR3 DNA sequence: TGTGCCAGCAGTGACCCCCAGGGGGCCTATGGCTACACCTTC.

The CDR3 spells CASSYTNRGTYEQYF. Here the CDR3 DNA reads TGTGCCAGCAGTTATACGAACAGGGGCACCTACGAGCAGTACTTC. This chain connects TRBV6-5 to TRBJ2-7; 7 bases are shared with TRBD1. With V trimmed by 3 bases and J by 2 bases, 7 bases remained unmatched. CDR1 and CDR2 (germline): MNHEY, SVGAGI. This CDR3 region has 15 residues.

V and J are TRBV30 and TRBJ2-7; TRBD2 agrees at 9 bases. Trimming at V came to 0 bases and at J to 0 bases, leaving 6 bases not matched to a gene. CDR3 length: 16 residues. Germline assignment: CDR1 GTSNPN and CDR2 SVGIG (reference sequence). CDR3 loop: CAWSVEREATSYEQYF. DNA for the CDR3: TGTGCCTGGAGTGTCGAGCGGGAGGCGACCTCCTACGAGCAGTACTTC.

This chain joins TRBV18 and TRBJ1-4; 8 bases map to TRBD1. The CDR3 totals 14 residues. Germline V gene data show CDR1 as KGHSH and CDR2 as LQKENI. The V gene end was trimmed by 4 bases and the J gene end by 8 bases; junction bases not matched to a gene: 6. The chain's CDR3 is CASSHSTGDEKLFF. Here the CDR3 DNA reads TGTGCCAGCTCACACTCGACAGGGGACGAAAAACTGTTTTTT.

This sequence joins TRBV15 and TRBJ2-7, with a possible D match to TRBD1 (6 bases). The V gene lost 5 bases and the J gene lost 1 base, with 6 bases spanning the gap. The CDR3 runs to 12 residues. Germline lookup yields CDR1 LNHNV and CDR2 YYDKDF (reference sequence). The CDR3 reads CATSGQSYEQYF. Written as DNA, the CDR3 is TGTGCCACCAGCGGACAGTCCTACGAGCAGTACTTC.

The chain employs TRBV14 and TRBJ2-2; perhaps TRBD2 as D (5 bases). There are 14 residues in the CDR3. Germline values: CDR1 SGHDN, CDR2 FVKESK. The V and J ends lost 1 base and 5 bases respectively, with 8 bases between them. The CDR3 DNA sequence: TGTGCCAGCAGCCAAGTGGAGGTTACCGGGGAGCTGTTTTTT. Protein: CASSQVEVTGELFF.

The chain couples TRBV6-1 to TRBJ1-1; weak D call: TRBD1 (5 bases). This CDR3 has 14 residues. V lost 6 bases, J lost 5 bases, and 16 bases lay in between. CDR1 is MNHNS and CDR2 is SASEGT in the germline V gene. CDR3 sequence: CASSPDGGRTEAFF. The CDR3 DNA sequence: TGTGCCAGCAGCCCGGACGGGGGACGAACTGAAGCTTTCTTT.

The rearrangement joins TRBV10-3 to TRBJ2-3, with 9 bases fitting TRBD2. The CDR3 extends over 13 amino acids. Germline-derived CDR1 and CDR2 are ENHRY and SYGVKD. CDR3 region: CASGSASTDTQYF. CDR3 DNA: TGTGCTAGCGGGAGCGCTAGCACAGATACGCAGTATTTT.

The chain employs TRBV6-1 and TRBJ2-7; a weak D match, TRBD1 (5 bases). The CDR3 runs 13 residues. Germline CDR1 reads MNHNS; CDR2 reads SASEGT. V was trimmed by 3 bases and J by 7 bases, leaving 13 bases between them. The CDR3 loop reads CASSEGPEGEQYF. CDR3 nucleotide sequence: TGTGCCAGCAGTGAGGGGCCCGAAGGGGAGCAGTACTTC.